This is a list of T cell receptor beta chains from one sample in a study of shared clonotypes between healthy human individuals. The protocol was immunoSEQ multiplex PCR, while the TCRdb copy is restricted to in-frame clones and leaves out a portion. The table lists over 2 million clones, roughly 92% of them singletons. Sequenced: naive CD4+ T cells from PBMCs. The receptors originated from a man between 18 and 29 years old in good health. Some clones in this sample may be carry-over from other donors' samples. Each CDR3 is given with its conserved first and last residue. D genes are given only for firm matches. Clone size is stated in some rows and not others, as once, few, many or a class when expanded.

>TRBJ2-1|few|NA|TRBV25-1
TGTGCCAGCAGTGAAGATTCGGGGTTTTACAATGAGCAGTTCTTC
CASSEDSGFYNEQFF
>TRBJ2-1|NA|TRBD2|TRBV7-6
TGTGCCAGCAGCAAGGCTAGCGGGAGCTCCTACAATGAGCAGTTCTTC
CASSKASGSSYNEQFF
>TRBJ2-2|NA|NA|TRBV4-1
TGCGCCAGCAGCCAAGATAGGCGGGGAGGAGCGAACACCGGGGAGCTGTTTTTT
CASSQDRRGGANTGELFF
>TRBJ2-1|NA|TRBD2|TRBV5-1
TGCGCCAGCAGATCTAGCGGGAGCTCCTACAATGAGCAGTTCTTC
CASRSSGSSYNEQFF
>TRBJ1-3|once|NA|TRBV10-3
TGTGCCATCAGTGAGTCGTTGGGGGCCGCAAGCTCTGGAAACACCATATATTTT
CAISESLGAASSGNTIYF
>TRBJ2-7|NA|TRBD1|TRBV28
TGTGCCAGCAGAGTACAGGGGTCTCCCAACTACGAGCAGTACTTC
CASRVQGSPNYEQYF
>TRBJ1-1|NA|TRBD1|TRBV11-2
TGTGCCAGCAGCTTATACGGGACAGGGTATGCAGCTTTCTTT
CASSLYGTGYAAFF
>TRBJ2-1|NA|TRBD2|TRBV29-1
TGCAGCGTTGCAGGTCTAGCGGGTGGGTCAGGGCTCAATGAGCAGTTCTTC
CSVAGLAGGSGLNEQFF
>TRBJ1-2|NA|TRBD1|TRBV5-1
TGCGCCAGCAGCCCCCGGGACAGGGAGGGCTACACCTTC
CASSPRDREGYTF
>TRBJ1-3|NA|NA|TRBV5-6
TGTGCCAGCCTTTCAGGGTACGGAAACACCATATATTTT
CASLSGYGNTIYF
>TRBJ1-2|NA|NA|TRBV27
TGTGCCAGCAGTTTATTTTGGGGAGGCGGCAGGGACTATGGCTACACCTTC
CASSLFWGGGRDYGYTF
>TRBJ2-7|NA|TRBD2|TRBV7-2
TGTGCCAGCAGCACGGGGGGAGGGATCGCCTACGAGCAGTACTTC
CASSTGGGIAYEQYF
>TRBJ1-5|NA|NA|TRBV28
TGTGCCAGCACCGCTTTTTTCGGGTGGAGCAATCAGCCCCAGCATTTT
CASTAFFGWSNQPQHF
>TRBJ1-1|NA|NA|TRBV7-2
TGTGCCAGCAGCTTCAGCCGACAGTCCCCTGAAGCTTTCTTT
CASSFSRQSPEAFF
>TRBJ1-5|NA|NA|TRBV6-4
TGTGCCAGCAGGAGCCGGGACAACTTGCATAGCAATCAGCCCCAGCATTTT
CASRSRDNLHSNQPQHF
>TRBJ1-3|NA|NA|TRBV4-2
TGTGCCAGCAGCCAAGATAAGTGGTTGGGAAACACCATATATTTT
CASSQDKWLGNTIYF
>TRBJ2-1|NA|NA|TRBV2
TGTGCCAGCAATAGCCCGTTTTCCTACAATGAGCAGTTCTTC
CASNSPFSYNEQFF
>TRBJ1-2|NA|NA|TRBV5-4
TGTGCCAGCAGCTTGAATCGGGGAACGGTAGGCTACACCTTC
CASSLNRGTVGYTF
>TRBJ1-5|NA|NA|TRBV28
TGTGCCAGCAGCTATTCTGGGGCAAGACGGAATCAGCCCCAGCATTTT
CASSYSGARRNQPQHF
>TRBJ1-4|NA|NA|TRBV28
TGTGCCAGCAGTTTAGGGGCCCGAAAAAATGAAAAACTGTTTTTT
CASSLGARKNEKLFF
>TRBJ1-4|once|TRBD1|TRBV9
TGTGCCAGCAGCGTCAGGGGGCAGAGTGAAAAACTGTTTTTT
CASSVRGQSEKLFF
>TRBJ2-5|NA|TRBD2|TRBV5-1
TGCGCCAGCTTTCGGGAGGGCCGGCAAGAGACCCAGTACTTC
CASFREGRQETQYF
>TRBJ2-7|NA|TRBD2|TRBV28
TGTGCCAGCATCGAGGCTAGCGGCCATTCCTACGAGCAGTACTTC
CASIEASGHSYEQYF
>TRBJ2-2|NA|NA|TRBV7-3
TGTGCCAGCAGCCCTGACAGTTTGCCCGGGGAGCTGTTTTTT
CASSPDSLPGELFF
>TRBJ1-4|NA|NA|TRBV7-8
TGTGCCAGCAGCGGAGCAGGTGCAACTAATGAAAAACTGTTTTTT
CASSGAGATNEKLFF
>TRBJ1-1|NA|NA|TRBV6-5
TGTGCCAGCAGTTACTCAGGACTATCGAGGACTGAAGCTTTCTTT
CASSYSGLSRTEAFF
>TRBJ2-2|NA|TRBD1|TRBV6-5
TGTGCCGGTGGGACAGGGGGGACCGGGGAGCTGTTTTTT
CAGGTGGTGELFF
>TRBJ1-2|NA|NA|TRBV10-1
TGCGCCAGCAACCAACACTATGGCTACACCTTC
CASNQHYGYTF
>TRBJ2-5|NA|NA|TRBV7-7
TGTGCCAGCAGCTTACTGTCTCAAGAGACCCAGTACTTC
CASSLLSQETQYF
>TRBJ2-2|few|TRBD1|TRBV30
TGTGCCTGGGGCAGGGGGCTCGACACCGGGGAGCTGTTTTTT
CAWGRGLDTGELFF
>TRBJ2-6|NA|NA|TRBV7-2
TGTGCCAGCAGCTTAGTTGGGGGAGCTGGGGCCAACGTCCTGACTTTC
CASSLVGGAGANVLTF
>TRBJ2-1|NA|TRBD1|TRBV2
TGTGCCAGCAGCCAAACAGGGGCGCGCGGTGAGCAGTTCTTC
CASSQTGARGEQFF
>TRBJ2-7|NA|NA|TRBV5-5
TGTGCCAGCAGCTTGGTTTTCCGAGCCGAGCAGTACTTC
CASSLVFRAEQYF
>TRBJ2-7|NA|NA|TRBV18
TGTGCCAGCTCATCCAGACAGGACTCCTACGAGCAGTACTTC
CASSSRQDSYEQYF
>TRBJ1-1|NA|NA|TRBV5-1
TGCGCCAGCAGCTCCCAGGGAGGGGACACTGAAGCTTTCTTT
CASSSQGGDTEAFF
>TRBJ1-1|few|NA|TRBV7-9
TGTGCCAGCAGCGTACCATTGGCCAACGCTGAAGCTTTCTTT
CASSVPLANAEAFF
>TRBJ2-7|once|TRBD2|TRBV4-1
TGCGCCAGCAGCCAAGAGGAGGCTAGCGGGAGGACCAACCGCCGATACGAGCAGTACTTC
CASSQEEASGRTNRRYEQYF
>TRBJ2-7|few|NA|TRBV14
TGTGCCAGCAGCCAAGATTCGGGGTGGTCCTACGAGCAGTACTTC
CASSQDSGWSYEQYF
>TRBJ2-2|NA|NA|TRBV11-2
TGTGCCAGCAGCTCCGCCCGGTGGGAGAACGGGGAGCTGTTTTTT
CASSSARWENGELFF
>TRBJ1-4|NA|TRBD1|TRBV29-1
TGCAGCGTTGAAGATCTCGGAGGGGGCGGTAGTGAAAAACTGTTTTTT
CSVEDLGGGGSEKLFF
>TRBJ2-7|NA|NA|TRBV5-4
TGTGCCAGCAGCGCCAGTACCGGGACGGCCGGGAGCGAGCAGTACTTC
CASSASTGTAGSEQYF
>TRBJ2-7|NA|TRBD2|TRBV4-1
TGCGCCAGCAGCCAAGTCCTAGCGGGACCTTACGAGCAGTACTTC
CASSQVLAGPYEQYF
>TRBJ1-1|NA|NA|TRBV5-6
TGTGCCAGCAGCTTAAAGGTGAACACTGAAGCTTTCTTT
CASSLKVNTEAFF
>TRBJ1-5|NA|NA|TRBV6-1
TGTGCCAGCATGGCCTGGGGGCTTGATCAGCCCCAGCATTTT
CASMAWGLDQPQHF
>TRBJ2-7|NA|TRBD2|TRBV6-5
TGTGCCAGCAGCACCAGGACTAGCAGCAGCTACGAGCAGTACTTC
CASSTRTSSSYEQYF
>TRBJ2-1|NA|TRBD2|TRBV11-3
TGTGCCAGCAGCTTATGGGGGGAGGGCTCCTACAATGAGCAGTTCTTC
CASSLWGEGSYNEQFF
>TRBJ1-5|once|TRBD1|TRBV9
TGTGCCAGCAGCCCCGGGACAGGGCGGAATCAGCCCCAGCATTTT
CASSPGTGRNQPQHF
>TRBJ2-1|NA|TRBD2|TRBV28
TGTGCCAGCAGTTCTCTAGCGGGATATGATAATGAGCAGTTCTTC
CASSSLAGYDNEQFF
>TRBJ1-1|few|NA|TRBV19
TGTGCCAGTAGTATTGGCGGGTTGGGCACTGAAGCTTTCTTT
CASSIGGLGTEAFF
>TRBJ1-3|NA|NA|TRBV7-9
TGTGCCAGCAGCTTAGGGACTGGAAACACCATATATTTT
CASSLGTGNTIYF
>TRBJ2-7|NA|NA|TRBV21-1
TGTGCCAGCAGCAAATTATGTCAGGCAGACTACTTC
CASSKLCQADYF
>TRBJ2-7|NA|NA|TRBV4-1
TGCGCCAGCAGCCAAGTAGTAGGGGGAGGGCCGTCACGCGAGCAGTACTTC
CASSQVVGGGPSREQYF
>TRBJ2-1|once|TRBD2|TRBV5-5
TGTGCCAGCAGCTTACCTTGGAGTAGCGGGAGGGCCAGGGCCTACAATGAGCAGTTCTTC
CASSLPWSSGRARAYNEQFF
>TRBJ2-7|NA|NA|TRBV5-1
TGCGCCAGCAGCTTGAGGGCTACCCCACCCTACGAGCAGTACTTC
CASSLRATPPYEQYF
>TRBJ2-5|NA|TRBD1|TRBV5-1
TGCGCCAGCCAGGGACAGGGGGCGGGAGAGACCCAGTACTTC
CASQGQGAGETQYF
>TRBJ1-2|NA|NA|TRBV18
TGTGCCAGCAGCGGGGATATCTATGGCTACACCTTC
CASSGDIYGYTF
>TRBJ2-7|NA|TRBD2|TRBV7-9
TGTGCCAGCAGCCCATGGGGGCGGGAGGGTAGCTCCTACGAGCAGTACTTC
CASSPWGREGSSYEQYF
>TRBJ2-7|NA|NA|TRBV5-8
TGTGCCAGCAGGGTGAGAGAAGAGCAGTACTTC
CASRVREEQYF
>TRBJ2-7|NA|NA|TRBV7-2
TGTGCCAGCAGCCGGGACCGATCCTACGAGCAGTACTTC
CASSRDRSYEQYF
>TRBJ2-1|NA|TRBD2|TRBV18
TGTGCCAGCTCACCACGAAGCGGGAACTACAATGAGCAGTTCTTC
CASSPRSGNYNEQFF